The present entry profiles one TCR beta chain with its context. This clonotype came up a few times. This receptor's antigen is unknown. It has no much larger one-base neighbor in the sample; base qualities were not kept. The 39 donors, aged about 6 to 100 years, were systemically healthy Caucasian individuals from Russia. Ten milliliters of peripheral blood were drawn from each donor into EDTA-treated Vacutainer tubes. PBMCs were isolated by Ficoll-Paque density-gradient centrifugation, with at least 7 million obtained per sample. Trizol reagent was used to extract total RNA from PBMCs, with at least 6 micrograms per sample. The percentages of naive CD45RAhigh/CD27high T cells were determined by flow cytometry on a PBMC aliquot from every donor. These data are taken from a study of blood T cells in healthy people across ages (dated by TCRdb to the mid-2010s). Regarding the research as a whole: In model experiments, roughly one uniquely barcoded TCR beta cDNA molecule per two T cells was captured by template switching. Age-related changes in TCR beta repertoire diversity were measured in the study by deep sequencing normalized with unique cDNA molecular identifiers. The donors were divided into four age groups: young (average approximately 17 years), middle-aged (approximately 42), aged (about 62) and long-lived (approximately 74). For two donors (one aged 18 to 30 and one aged 80 or older), the study analyzed two additional independent replicas of 1 million unique cDNA reads from the same blood draw.

Library creation used 5' RACE. TCRdb lists the instrument as Illumina HiSeq 2500. The second PCR ran for about 6 to 11 cycles and used a J-beta primer mix along with a sample-barcoded 5' primer. A unique molecular identifier was introduced onto each TCR beta cDNA molecule by a template-switch 5' adaptor carrying 12 random nucleotides. At least 3 million CDR3-containing paired-end reads were obtained from each sample. First-strand cDNA synthesis was performed from all RNA using the Mint cDNA synthesis kit, with priming by a TRBC-specific oligonucleotide. After uracil-DNA glycosylase treatment, a first 18-cycle PCR used universal primers M1SS and BC2_uni_R on all cDNA. Per the original workflow: For normalization, 1 million high-quality reads were randomly selected from each sample, with every read carrying a distinct molecular identifier. Reads sharing molecular identifiers were discarded rather than binned into consensus sequences. MiTCR, run with a Q25 quality threshold and the strictest error-elimination algorithm, handled CDR3 identification, clonotype clustering and error correction. A nonparametric unseen species model using Euler transformation provided a lower-bound estimate of total TCR beta diversity. TCRdb reanalyzed the raw reads on its own, using fastp at Q25 for trimming and MiXCR for clone calling, and kept in-frame beta chains. Records with the same CDR3 protein are collapsed into one entry carrying the most frequent genes and DNA. The V and J calls follow TCRdb's processing rather than the paper's. Counted in this sample were about 760,000 distinct CDR3 sequences; roughly 25% of them appeared once. Jointly, the top ten make up 9.4% of the sample.

Overall results and qualifications from the work: Observed TCR beta diversity per million T cells fell roughly linearly with age, and a significant reduction was already apparent by age roughly 40. Since profiling was done on bulk unsorted PBMCs, naive and antigen-experienced compartments could not be conclusively compared. The CMV infection status of donors was not known, potentially confounding age-related changes in expanded clonotypes. Compared with the aged group, the long-lived group had more naive CD4+ T cells, fewer expanded clones and increased TCR diversity, suggesting age selection. A strong correlation was found between observed TCR beta diversity and the percentage of naive T cells measured by flow cytometry. Estimates of total diversity from one million sequenced T cells were regarded as lower bounds and underestimates.

Looking up the germline V gene yields CDR1 LGHNA and CDR2 YNFKEQ. The CDR3 has 14 amino acids, counting the end cysteine and phenylalanine. The sequence is cut down to CDR3 DNA, 42 bases in frame from base 1. V is reduced by 2 bases and J by 0 bases, leaving a spacing of 6 bases between them. The sample was also linked to a second study, of T cells of mothers and their children. Per the second study: Nine systemically healthy Caucasian individuals served as donors, namely three mothers together with their six children. cDNA synthesis used all of the extracted RNA, with 1.5 ug of RNA in each 15 ul reaction. In the second PCR, sample barcodes and 2-4 random nucleotides were introduced via the M1S primer. More than 9.5 million TCR beta CDR3 reads were obtained from each mother, and about 3 million reads were obtained from each child. In both related and unrelated pairs, thymic selection shapes the output of TCR recombination in a similar way, with inherited differences having only a minor effect. Normalized repertoire overlap was always found to be slightly, but never significantly, higher in related mother-child pairs than in unrelated mother-child pairs. No persistent microchimeric T cell clones were detected, at a sensitivity of 90 to 100 clones per million clonotypes. To look for features that set related mother-child pairs apart from unrelated individuals, the researchers ran deep NGS to compare the TCR beta repertoires of mothers and children. Mothers averaged about 37 +/- 4 years of age and children averaged roughly 11 +/- 4 years. After adapters were ligated using NEBNext reagents, the libraries underwent 100+100 nt paired-end sequencing on an Illumina HiSeq 2000. Mother and child libraries were prepared a month apart and sequenced in separate runs to prevent cross-contamination. Between roughly 450,000 and 2,000,000 distinct TCR beta clonotypes were identified per donor. Naive TCR beta clonotypes were estimated from low-frequency clonotypes matched to each donor's FACS-determined naive share, without sorting.

This receptor was taken from a boy aged 10-17 years in good health. Recombination linked TRBV4-2 to TRBJ2-3, with the D gene uncertain. The sample comprised blood. The nucleotide sequence reads TGTGCCAGCAGCCAACTGTCTAGCACAGATACGCAGTATTTT. Its translation reads: CASSQLSSTDTQYF.